This passage covers 31 T cell receptor beta chains from one sample sequenced in a study of beta chain features in type 1 diabetes. Reverse transcription of all isolated RNA meant that expressed TCRB transcripts were sequenced. Using immunoSEQ multiplex PCR, the repertoire was profiled, and TCRdb retains in-frame clones only, with some absent. The sample lists 120,000 to 150,000 clones; over 9.5% were seen once. The sequenced material came from naive CD4+ T cells from blood. The source of these receptors is a man aged 18 to 30 in good health.

The chain recombines TRBV5-6 with TRBJ1-4; D possibly corresponds to TRBD1 (6 bases). CDR3 length: 15 amino acids. Germline-derived CDR1 and CDR2 are SGHDT and YYEEEE. The ends were cut back, 6 bases at V and 4 bases at J, with 16 bases in the middle. CDR3 residues: CASNTIRGLNEKLFF. The CDR3 coding sequence is TGTGCCAGCAATACCATCAGGGGCCTTAATGAAAAACTGTTTTTT.

This rearrangement joins TRBV5-6 to TRBJ1-2; 9 bases are a match to TRBD1. V lost 0 bases to trimming and J lost 5 bases; unmatched junction nucleotides: 2. This CDR3 is 14 amino acids long. Germline V gene sequence: CDR1 SGHDT, CDR2 YYEEEE. Here the CDR3 reads CASSLGDREYGYTF. Here the CDR3 DNA reads TGTGCCAGCAGCTTGGGGGACAGGGAATATGGCTACACCTTC.

In this sample, this clone turned up a few times. The chain carries TRBV18 and TRBJ2-1; D uncertain. Trimming removed 4 bases at V and 5 bases at J, with 18 bases between. The CDR3 runs 16 residues. Germline assignment: CDR1 KGHSH and CDR2 LQKENI. The CDR3 loop reads CASSLTRALQDNEQFF. Here the CDR3 DNA reads TGTGCCAGCTCACTCACTCGAGCCCTTCAGGACAATGAGCAGTTCTTC.

The gene calls are TRBV5-1 and TRBJ2-2, with 10 bases fitting TRBD1. The CDR3 runs to 15 residues. V was clipped by 4 bases and J by 4 bases; unmatched bases: 4. The V gene's germline CDR1 is SGHRS and CDR2 YFSETQ. As DNA, the CDR3 is TGCGCCAGCAGCGAAGGGACAGGGGTCACCGGGGAGCTGTTTTTT. As protein: CASSEGTGVTGELFF.

This clone was observed a few times. The chain recombines TRBV6-5 with TRBJ2-7, with 7 bases identical to TRBD1. Germline V gene sequence: CDR1 MNHEY, CDR2 SVGAGI. The ends lost 2 bases at V and 2 bases at J; junction bases unmatched: 6. The CDR3 totals 15 residues. CDR3 DNA: TGTGCCAGCAGTTACAGACAGGGATCCCCCTACGAGCAGTACTTC. This codes for CASSYRQGSPYEQYF.

This chain uses TRBV6-5 with TRBJ2-7; 8 bases are shared with TRBD1. CDR1 is MNHEY and CDR2 is SVGAGI in the germline V gene. V dropped 2 bases and J dropped 4; count of bases not matched to a gene: 7. CDR3 length: 15 residues. The CDR3 here is CASSYGGRGPYEQYF. Written as DNA, the CDR3 is TGTGCCAGCAGTTACGGTGGCAGGGGGCCTTACGAGCAGTACTTC.

The rearrangement uses TRBV10-3 and TRBJ2-3, with a tentative D call TRBD2 (6 bases). The CDR3 length is 13 residues. CDR1 ENHRY and CDR2 SYGVKD come from the germline V gene. V was shortened by 3 bases and J by 7 bases, with 11 bases between the two germline ends. CDR3 sequence reads: CAISEGGRHTQYF. In nucleotides, the CDR3 is TGTGCCATCAGTGAAGGTGGGAGGCATACGCAGTATTTT.

The sample holds a few counts of this clone. V usage is TRBV18 and J usage is TRBJ2-3, with D perhaps TRBD1 (5 bases). CDR1 is KGHSH, CDR2 LQKENI, per germline. This CDR3 is built from 14 residues. V lost 4 bases, J lost 4 bases, and 12 bases lay in between. CDR3 amino acids: CASSLIDSPDTQYF. For the CDR3, the DNA is TGTGCCAGCTCACTGATCGACAGCCCAGATACGCAGTATTTT. The entire variable domain, with the rest obtained from reference TRBV18 and TRBJ2-3, is as follows: NAGVMQNPRHLVRRRGQEARLRCSPMKGHSHVYWYRQLPEEGLKFMVYLQKENIIDESGMPKERFSAEFPKEGPSILRIQQVVRGDSAAYFCASSLIDSPDTQYFGPGTRLTVL.

This clone was recorded a few times. This chain uses TRBV7-2 with TRBJ2-5; 14 nucleotides align to TRBD2. Germline-derived CDR1 and CDR2 are SGHTA and FQGNSA. This CDR3 spans 18 amino acids. Trimming removed 1 base from V and 2 bases from J; junction bases left unmatched: 6. The CDR3: CASSLGGLAGGGQETQYF. CDR3 sequence (DNA): TGTGCCAGCAGCTTAGGCGGACTAGCGGGGGGTGGACAAGAGACCCAGTACTTC.

The rearrangement joins TRBV2 to TRBJ1-1, with a weak D call TRBD1 (5 bases). Germline V gene lookup returns CDR1 SNHLY and CDR2 FYNNEI. This CDR3 comprises 13 residues. Deletions cut 2 bases from V and 1 base from J, with 5 bases between. CDR3 DNA sequence: TGTGCCAGCAGTGAACAGGGGAACACTGAAGCTTTCTTT. It specifies CASSEQGNTEAFF.

V usage is TRBV6-5 and J usage is TRBJ1-5; TRBD1 matches at 9 bases. This CDR3 is 15 amino acids long. Germline loops: CDR1 MNHEY, CDR2 SVGAGI. V shed 5 bases, J shed 6 bases, and the junction held 8 bases outside the gene matches. Here the CDR3 DNA reads TGTGCCAGCAGTAAACAGGGGGCGCCGGGTCAGCCCCAGCATTTT. It translates to CASSKQGAPGQPQHF.

The CDR3 is CASSYGPGGRTDTQYF. The CDR3 DNA sequence: TGTGCCAGCAGTTACGGCCCGGGGGGCCGCACAGATACGCAGTATTTT. The rearrangement joins TRBV6-6 to TRBJ2-3; a possible D gene is TRBD2 (7 bases). The CDR3 totals 16 residues. V lost 2 bases and J lost 1, with 13 bases in between. CDR1 MNHNY and CDR2 SVGAGI come from the germline V gene (reference sequence).

The table lists this clone with a few counts. V usage is TRBV7-2 and J usage is TRBJ1-4; 7 bases are shared with TRBD1. CDR3 size: 12 residues. Germline values: CDR1 SGHTA, CDR2 FQGNSA. V shed 4 bases and J 13 bases; nucleotides not matched to a gene: 6. CDR3 coding DNA: TGTGCCAGCAGCTCGTCGCAGGGGGTACTGTTTTTT. Protein product: CASSSSQGVLFF.

V usage is TRBV25-1 and J usage is TRBJ1-2; 7 nucleotides agree with TRBD1. With 3 bases clipped from V and 7 bases from J, the junction kept 8 bases outside the gene matches. Germline CDR1 MGHDK, CDR2 SYGVNS. CDR3 length: 14 residues. CDR3 sequence (DNA): TGTGCCAGCAGTGACCCCGGGACAGAATCTGGCTACACCTTC. This gives the protein CASSDPGTESGYTF.

This clone turned up a few times. The genes are TRBV7-2 and TRBJ2-7, with a tentative D call TRBD2 (5 bases). The germline CDR1 and CDR2 sequences are SGHTA and FQGNSA. V was pared by 3 bases and J by 0 bases, with 9 bases between. The CDR3 contains 14 residues. This chain's CDR3 is CASSFRDSSYEQYF. DNA of the CDR3: TGTGCCAGCAGCTTTCGGGATTCCTCCTACGAGCAGTACTTC.

V usage is TRBV18 and J usage is TRBJ2-1; TRBD1 agrees at 8 bases. V trimming: 3 bases; J trimming: 9 bases; junction bases outside the gene matches: 7. Germline V gives CDR1 KGHSH, CDR2 LQKENI. The CDR3 sequence is 14 residues long. For the CDR3, the DNA is TGTGCCAGCTCACCGGACAGGGTCGTCGGTGAGCAGTTCTTC. Protein product: CASSPDRVVGEQFF.

This rearrangement joins TRBV9 to TRBJ2-1, with 8 bases that match TRBD2. This CDR3 has 15 residues. The ends lost 0 bases at V and 5 bases at J; junction bases unmatched: 4. CDR1 is SGDLS and CDR2 is YYNGEE in the germline V gene. In nucleotides, the CDR3 is TGTGCCAGCAGCGTAGTCGGGGGGGCACACAATGAGCAGTTCTTC. Protein sequence: CASSVVGGAHNEQFF.

This clone appeared a few times. The chain has TRBV5-1 and TRBJ2-4; possible D gene TRBD1, 5 bases. Looked up from germline, CDR1 is SGHRS and CDR2 is YFSETQ. The CDR3 sequence is 14 residues long. The V end was cut by 0 bases, the J end by 8 bases, with 12 bases between. This chain's CDR3 is CASSLASQGDIQYF. The CDR3, as DNA: TGCGCCAGCAGCTTGGCCTCGCAAGGGGACATTCAGTACTTC.

In its sample, this clone was seen a few times. The genes are TRBV18 and TRBJ1-1; D possibly corresponds to TRBD1 (5 bases). The germline V gene encodes CDR1 KGHSH and CDR2 LQKENI. This CDR3 region has 14 residues. Between the trimmed V and J ends, which lost 8 bases and 1 base, there was a span of 14 bases. CDR3 sequence: CASLSLGGNTEAFF. As DNA, the CDR3 is TGTGCCAGCCTCTCTCTCGGGGGGAACACTGAAGCTTTCTTT.

This clone has only a few counts. The CDR3 region has the DNA TGTGCCAGCAGTTACATACAGGGAGTAGGGTATGGCTACACCTTC. Translation: CASSYIQGVGYGYTF. V gene TRBV6-5 combines with J gene TRBJ1-2, with D perhaps TRBD1 (6 bases). The CDR3 totals 15 residues. Germline V gene sequence: CDR1 MNHEY, CDR2 SVGAGI. Between the trimmed V and J ends, which lost 2 bases and 5 bases, there was a span of 15 bases.

The chain links TRBV28 to TRBJ1-2; D remains ambiguous. Germline CDR1 is MDHEN and CDR2 is SYDVKM. This CDR3 spans 12 amino acids. V was shortened by 5 bases and J by 6 bases, with 10 bases between the two germline ends. CDR3 amino acids: CASSIPTDGYTF. In DNA form, the CDR3 reads TGTGCCAGCAGTATACCAACTGATGGCTACACCTTC.

Written as DNA, the CDR3 is TGTGCCAGCAGCGCACGTCCGACTCGCACAGATACGCAGTATTTT. This translates into CASSARPTRTDTQYF. V usage is TRBV9 and J usage is TRBJ2-3; D is ambiguous. The CDR3 consists of 15 residues. Germline V gene lookup returns CDR1 SGDLS and CDR2 YYNGEE. Between the trimmed V and J ends, which lost 3 bases and 1 base, there was a span of 12 bases.

The table lists this clone with a few counts. The chain couples TRBV7-2 to TRBJ2-7; possibly TRBD2 for D (6 bases). This CDR3 has 13 residues. Trimming cost V 2 bases and J 7 bases, with 12 bases left between them. Germline CDR1 reads SGHTA; CDR2 reads FQGNSA. CDR3 sequence (DNA): TGTGCCAGCAGCTTATCCAGGGACTTGGAGCAGTACTTC. It translates to CASSLSRDLEQYF.

This clone has a handful of counts. V and J are TRBV28 and TRBJ2-3; weak D call: TRBD2 (5 bases). The length of the CDR3 is 14 residues. V shed 2 bases and J shed 7 bases, with 13 bases lying between them. Germline V lookup: CDR1 MDHEN, CDR2 SYDVKM. For the CDR3, the DNA is TGTGCCAGCAGTTTAGTGGGAGCTCCTTATACGCAGTATTTT. This gives the protein CASSLVGAPYTQYF.

V usage is TRBV6-5 and J usage is TRBJ1-4; 11 nucleotides align to TRBD1. The CDR3 loop spans 15 amino acids. CDR1 MNHEY and CDR2 SVGAGI come from the germline V gene. Losses at the gene ends were 5 bases for V and 6 bases for J; bases not matched to a gene: 5. The CDR3 region has the DNA TGTGCCAGCAGTCCCGGGACAGGGGGACATGAAAAACTGTTTTTT. Translating it yields CASSPGTGGHEKLFF.

This clone was recorded many times. The chain couples TRBV9 to TRBJ1-5; D unclear. Trimming cost V 0 bases and J 15 bases, with 10 bases left between them. This CDR3 has 11 residues. Per the germline V gene, CDR1 is SGDLS and CDR2 is YYNGEE. CDR3 nucleotide sequence: TGTGCCAGCAGCGTAGCTGCCATCAGGCATTTT. Translated: CASSVAAIRHF.

This clone was counted a few times. The identical CDR3 is also encoded by other nucleotide sequences in the sample. The rearrangement joins TRBV7-2 to TRBJ2-7, with 11 bases identical to TRBD2. J lost 4 bases, V lost 5 bases, and 7 bases had no gene match. Germline-derived CDR1 and CDR2 are SGHTA and FQGNSA. The CDR3 covers 15 residues. The CDR3 coding sequence is TGTGCCAGCAGCCCAACTAGCGGGGGACAGTACGAGCAGTACTTC. It is translated as CASSPTSGGQYEQYF.

This clone was seen more than once but under ten times. The gene calls are TRBV9 and TRBJ2-1, with 8 bases that match TRBD1. V lost 3 bases and J lost 7; bases outside the gene matches: 3. The germline gives CDR1 SGDLS, CDR2 YYNGEE. The CDR3 extends over 13 amino acids. The CDR3 spells CASSATGVNEQFF. The CDR3, as DNA: TGTGCCAGCAGCGCGACAGGGGTGAATGAGCAGTTCTTC. Supplemented by reference TRBV9 and TRBJ2-1, the full variable domain reads DSGVTQTPKHLITATGQRVTLRCSPRSGDLSVYWYQQSLDQGLQFLIQYYNGEERAKGNILERFSAQQFPDLHSELNLSSLELGDSALYFCASSATGVNEQFFGPGTRLTVL.

This clone showed up many times. This rearrangement joins TRBV28 to TRBJ2-5; D remains ambiguous. Deletions cut 5 bases from V and 5 bases from J, with 3 bases between. CDR1 and CDR2 from the germline V gene are MDHEN and SYDVKM. The CDR3 is made up of 10 amino acids. The CDR3 DNA sequence: TGTGCCAGCAGTGGCGAGACCCAGTACTTC. Translation: CASSGETQYF.

This clone showed up just a few times. The V and J genes are TRBV30 and TRBJ1-5; 9 nucleotides line up with TRBD1. The CDR3 length is 17 residues. Germline V gene data show CDR1 as GTSNPN and CDR2 as SVGIG (reference sequence). Trimming removed 8 bases from V and 1 base from J; junction bases left unmatched: 15. CDR3 protein: CAGSWGQGGESNQPQHF. The CDR3 nucleotides read TGTGCCGGGTCCTGGGGACAGGGCGGCGAAAGCAATCAGCCCCAGCATTTT.

The chain employs TRBV5-1 and TRBJ1-1; 10 bases map to TRBD1. Germline lookup yields CDR1 SGHRS and CDR2 YFSETQ. With V trimmed by 7 bases and J by 3 bases, 3 bases remained unmatched. The CDR3 is 13 residues long. The CDR3 region has the DNA TGCGCCAGCGGGGACAGGGGAGACACTGAAGCTTTCTTT. The encoded protein is CASGDRGDTEAFF. Combining the CDR3 with reference TRBV5-1 and TRBJ1-1 gives the whole variable domain KAGVTQTPRYLIKTRGQQVTLSCSPISGHRSVSWYQQTPGQGLQFLFEYFSETQRNKGNFPGRFSGRQFSNSRSEMNVSTLELGDSALYLCASGDRGDTEAFFGQGTRLTVV.